This T cell receptor beta chain is from a study of T cells in Graves' hyperthyroidism and ophthalmopathy. Study-level results: The model forecast ophthalmopathy, anticipating it by a median approximately 6 months before onset.

CDR1 and CDR2 from the germline V gene are ENHRY and SYGVKD. V was clipped by 3 bases and J by 9 bases, with 8 bases between them. CDR3 length: 11 amino acids. Hyperthyroidism patients were newly diagnosed, had disease duration under 2 months, and were aged 18 to 65 years. In its sample, this clonotype was seen many times. What it recognizes is unknown. From RNA transcripts, TCR beta CDR3 regions were amplified. Researchers ran a first-round RT-PCR on the TCR CDR3 using the HTBI primer set. TCRdb ran MiXCR on the multiplex PCR reads and lists one entry per CDR3 protein. The data contain 250,000 to 300,000 distinct CDR3 sequences, about an eighth of them seen just once; the ten biggest clones take up almost 8%.

J is TRBJ2-5 and V is TRBV10-3, with D hard to call. The clonotype comes from a young woman with Graves' hyperthyroidism that later progressed to Graves' ophthalmopathy. The sequencing input was blood. CDR3 residues: CAISDEIAQYF. CDR3 nucleotides: TGTGCCATCAGTGACGAGATTGCCCAGTACTTC.